This TCR beta chain is drawn from a study of blood T cell repertoires in COVID-19. As for the study in general: Acute and convalescent COVID-19 samples came from the United States, Italy and Spain.

In the original analysis: The authors estimated nucleated cell counts from reference gene primer amplification. Assay used: immunoSEQ multiplex PCR; TCRdb lists only in-frame clones, some missing. The DNA was the basis for D and trimming; V, J and clone size are from that table. The sample gives around 240,000 clones, around 83% of which show up once; around 0.89% is in the top ten. This clone appeared once. The germline V gene has CDR1 MNHEY and CDR2 SMNVEV (reference sequence). The CDR3 loop spans 16 amino acids. Between the trimmed V and J ends, which lost 3 bases and 1 base, there was a span of 12 bases.

This clonotype was obtained from a man in his forties with acute or convalescent COVID-19. Sequenced material: peripheral blood. The chain joins TRBV27 to TRBJ2-2; D may be TRBD1 (5 bases). The CDR3 DNA sequence: TGTGCCAGCAGTTTCTCCCCAGGGCTGAACACCGGGGAGCTGTTTTTT. Amino acid sequence: CASSFSPGLNTGELFF.